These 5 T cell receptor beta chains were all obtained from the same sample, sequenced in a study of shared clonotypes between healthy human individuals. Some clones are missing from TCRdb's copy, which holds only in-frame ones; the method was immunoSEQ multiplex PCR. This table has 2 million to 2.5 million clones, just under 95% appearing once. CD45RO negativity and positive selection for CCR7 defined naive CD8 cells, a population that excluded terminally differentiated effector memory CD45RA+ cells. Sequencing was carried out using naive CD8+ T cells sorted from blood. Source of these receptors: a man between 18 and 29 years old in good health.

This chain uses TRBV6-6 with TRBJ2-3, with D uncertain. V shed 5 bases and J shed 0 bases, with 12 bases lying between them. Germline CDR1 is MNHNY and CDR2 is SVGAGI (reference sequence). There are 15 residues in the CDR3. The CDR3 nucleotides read TGTGCCAGCAGTCTTGATCAGTACAGCACAGATACGCAGTATTTT. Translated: CASSLDQYSTDTQYF.

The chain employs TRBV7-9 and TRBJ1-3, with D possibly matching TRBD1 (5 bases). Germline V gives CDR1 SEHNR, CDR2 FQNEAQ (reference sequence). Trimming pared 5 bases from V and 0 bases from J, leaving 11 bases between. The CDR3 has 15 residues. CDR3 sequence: CASSPEGSSGNTIYF. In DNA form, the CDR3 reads TGTGCCAGCAGCCCGGAGGGGAGCTCTGGAAACACCATATATTTT.

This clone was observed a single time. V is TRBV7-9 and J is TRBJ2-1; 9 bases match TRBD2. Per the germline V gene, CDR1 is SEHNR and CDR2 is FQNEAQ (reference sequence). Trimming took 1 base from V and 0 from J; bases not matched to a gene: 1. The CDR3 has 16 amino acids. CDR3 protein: CASSLVAGASYNEQFF. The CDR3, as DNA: TGTGCCAGCAGCTTAGTAGCGGGAGCCTCCTACAATGAGCAGTTCTTC.

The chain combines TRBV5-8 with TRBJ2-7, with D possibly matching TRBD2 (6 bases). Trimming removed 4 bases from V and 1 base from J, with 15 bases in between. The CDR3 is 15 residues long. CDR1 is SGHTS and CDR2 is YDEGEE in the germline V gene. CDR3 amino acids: CASSNLPGLSYEQYF. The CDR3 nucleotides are TGTGCCAGCAGCAACCTCCCGGGACTGTCCTACGAGCAGTACTTC.

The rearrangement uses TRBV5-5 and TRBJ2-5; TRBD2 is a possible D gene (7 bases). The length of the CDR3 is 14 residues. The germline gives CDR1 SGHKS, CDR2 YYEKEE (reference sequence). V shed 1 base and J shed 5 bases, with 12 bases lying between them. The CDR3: CASSLWGGRETQYF. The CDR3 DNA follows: TGTGCCAGCAGCTTGTGGGGGGGCCGCGAGACCCAGTACTTC.